The 3 T cell receptor beta chains reported below all come from one sample, sequenced in a study of T cell responses to AZD1222 COVID-19 vaccine. Only in-frame clones appear in the TCRdb table, and some are missing; sequencing was by immunoSEQ multiplex PCR. The data contain roughly 140,000 clones, 85% to 90% of them seen just once; the ten biggest clones take up roughly 1.5%. This specimen was peripheral blood, taken on day 0 of AZD1222 vaccination. The origin of the receptors is an adult in good health.

The V call is TRBV27, the J call TRBJ1-2, with 7 bases matching TRBD1. V was clipped by 4 bases and J by 4 bases; unmatched bases: 6. The germline gives CDR1 MNHEY, CDR2 SMNVEV (reference sequence). This CDR3 comprises 14 residues. The CDR3 loop is CASSSGGQTYGYTF. For the CDR3, the DNA is TGTGCCAGCAGTTCAGGGGGACAGACCTATGGCTACACCTTC.

The CDR3 reads CSVGRNGGGLQETQYF. The CDR3, as DNA: TGCAGCGTTGGTAGAAATGGCGGGGGGCTTCAAGAGACCCAGTACTTC. The chain couples TRBV29-1 to TRBJ2-5, with TRBD2 identical over 8 bases. The germline CDR1 and CDR2 sequences are SQVTM and ANQGSEA. This CDR3 is built from 16 residues. Losses at the gene ends were 4 bases for V and 2 bases for J; bases not matched to a gene: 12. Filled out from reference TRBV29-1 and TRBJ2-5, the complete variable domain reads SAVISQKPSRDICQRGTSLTIQCQVDSQVTMMFWYRQQPGQSLTLIATANQGSEATYESGFVIDKFPISRPNLTFSTLTVSNMSPEDSSIYLCSVGRNGGGLQETQYFGPGTRLLVL.

The chain recombines TRBV5-1 with TRBJ2-2, with 9 bases lining up with TRBD2. Germline V CDR1 and CDR2: SGHRS, YFSETQ. V lost 1 base to trimming and J lost 4 bases; unmatched junction nucleotides: 5. The CDR3 sequence is 16 residues long. CDR3 residues: CASSLQGGRGTGELFF. CDR3 sequence (DNA): TGCGCCAGCAGCTTGCAGGGCGGGAGGGGCACCGGGGAGCTGTTTTTT.